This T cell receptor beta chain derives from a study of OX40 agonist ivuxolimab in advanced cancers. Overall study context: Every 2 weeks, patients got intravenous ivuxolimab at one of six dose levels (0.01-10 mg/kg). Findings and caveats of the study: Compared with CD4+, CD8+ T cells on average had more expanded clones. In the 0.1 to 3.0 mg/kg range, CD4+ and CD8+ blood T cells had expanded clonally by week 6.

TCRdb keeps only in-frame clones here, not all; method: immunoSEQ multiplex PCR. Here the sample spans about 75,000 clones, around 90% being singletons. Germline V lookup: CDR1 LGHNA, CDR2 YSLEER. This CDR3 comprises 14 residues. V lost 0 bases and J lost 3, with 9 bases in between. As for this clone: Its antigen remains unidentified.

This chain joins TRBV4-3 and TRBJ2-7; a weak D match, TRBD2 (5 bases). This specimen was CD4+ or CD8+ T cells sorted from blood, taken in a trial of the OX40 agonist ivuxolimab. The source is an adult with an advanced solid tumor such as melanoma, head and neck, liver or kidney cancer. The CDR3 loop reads CASSQDRGGYEQYF. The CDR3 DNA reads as TGCGCCAGCAGCCAAGATCGGGGTGGCTACGAGCAGTACTTC.